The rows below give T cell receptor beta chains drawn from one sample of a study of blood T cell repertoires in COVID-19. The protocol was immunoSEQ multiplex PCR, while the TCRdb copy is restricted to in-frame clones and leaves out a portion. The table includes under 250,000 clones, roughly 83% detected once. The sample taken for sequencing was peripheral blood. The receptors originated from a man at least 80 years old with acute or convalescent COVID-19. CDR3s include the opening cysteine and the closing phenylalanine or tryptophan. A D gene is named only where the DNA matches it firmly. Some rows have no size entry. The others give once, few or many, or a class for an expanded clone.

TGTGCCAGCACAGGTGGAGGGCCCCTCACAGATACGCAGTATTTT	CASTGGGPLTDTQYF	TRBJ2-3	TRBV6-5	-	-
TGTGCCACCAGTGACCGACTAGCGGGAGATGCAGATACGCAGTATTTT	CATSDRLAGDADTQYF	TRBJ2-3	TRBV24-1	-	TRBD2
TGTGCCAGCTCACCCTCCGGGACAGGGCTAGGAGAGCAGTACTTC	CASSPSGTGLGEQYF	TRBJ2-7	TRBV18	few	TRBD1
TGCGCCAGCAGCTTGCAACAGGGAAATTCACCCCTCCACTTT	CASSLQQGNSPLHF	TRBJ1-6	TRBV5-1	-	-
TGCGCCAGCAGCTTGGAACTAGCGGCTATCTCCTACGAGCAGTACTTC	CASSLELAAISYEQYF	TRBJ2-7	TRBV5-1	-	TRBD2
TGCGCCAGCAGCTCGTTAGCGGGAGGAAACACCGGGGAGCTGTTTTTT	CASSSLAGGNTGELFF	TRBJ2-2	TRBV5-1	-	TRBD2
TGTGCCAGCAGCGCCGACTCCAACAACAATGAGCAGTTCTTC	CASSADSNNNEQFF	TRBJ2-1	TRBV7-3	-	-
TGTGCCAGCAGTTTCGGGCAGGGGAATGGCTACACCTTC	CASSFGQGNGYTF	TRBJ1-2	TRBV27	-	-
TGTGCCAGCAGCTATGGGACAGGGGGCAGCTATGGCTACACCTTC	CASSYGTGGSYGYTF	TRBJ1-2	TRBV28	-	TRBD1
TGTGCCAGCAGCCGCGGCCCAAATTCACCCCTCCACTTT	CASSRGPNSPLHF	TRBJ1-6	TRBV7-9	-	-
-	CSVHKEWGTGSFF	TRBJ1-1	TRBV29-1	few	-
TGCGCCAGCAGCCAAGACCCCCGTAAGGGGATTATCGCCCTTCCCAAAAACATTCAGTACTTC	CASSQDPRKGIIALPKNIQYF	TRBJ2-4	TRBV4-1	few	-
TGTGCCAGCAGTCAGGGTGTCGGAATGCGTTTCGGGTCCCAGCATTTT	CASSQGVGMRFGSQHF	TRBJ1-5	TRBV2	many	-
TGTGCCAGCAGTGATCCAGGACTAGCGGGAGTCTCCTCCTACAATGAGCAGTTCTTC	CASSDPGLAGVSSYNEQFF	TRBJ2-1	TRBV2	few	TRBD2
TGTGCCATCAGTGCTCAGGGAAAATGGGGAAGCTCCTACGAGCAGTACTTC	CAISAQGKWGSSYEQYF	TRBJ2-7	TRBV10-3	-	-
TGTGCCAGCAGACGAGCGGGGGGAAGGGCAGATACGCAGTATTTT	CASRRAGGRADTQYF	TRBJ2-3	TRBV6-6	once	TRBD2
TGTGCCAGTAGTACCCCCCGGGGGGCGAACACTGAAGCTTTCTTT	CASSTPRGANTEAFF	TRBJ1-1	TRBV19	-	-
TGTGCCAGCAGTGAACAGGGTTCACCCCTCCACTTT	CASSEQGSPLHF	TRBJ1-6	TRBV6-1	-	-
TGTGCCAGCAGCTTATCGCGGCGGTGGGGACAGCCCTCCTACAATGAGCAGTTCTTC	CASSLSRRWGQPSYNEQFF	TRBJ2-1	TRBV7-8	-	TRBD1
TGCGCCAGCAGCATGGACAGGAGCCGAGGCACTGAAGCTTTCTTT	CASSMDRSRGTEAFF	TRBJ1-1	TRBV5-1	-	TRBD1
TGCGCCAGCAGCGTGGACAGCCCGCGTAATTCACCCCTCCACTTT	CASSVDSPRNSPLHF	TRBJ1-6	TRBV5-1	-	-
TGTGCCACCAGTGATCGCAGGGATCAGCCCCAGCATTTT	CATSDRRDQPQHF	TRBJ1-5	TRBV24-1	-	-
TGTGCCAGCACCGCCAGGGGTAGGAATTCACCCCTCCACTTT	CASTARGRNSPLHF	TRBJ1-6	TRBV27	-	-
TGTGCCAGCAGCTTAGGAGCGCCGACCTCCTACAATGAGCAGTTCTTC	CASSLGAPTSYNEQFF	TRBJ2-1	TRBV7-8	-	-
TGTGCCAGCACTACTCGGGGAGGGGGAACCCAGTACTTC	CASTTRGGGTQYF	TRBJ2-5	TRBV27	-	-
TGTGCCAGCAGCAAACGGGACAGTTCTTTTGCAACTAATGAAAAACTGTTTTTT	CASSKRDSSFATNEKLFF	TRBJ1-4	TRBV14	-	TRBD1
TGTGCCAGCAGTTTGCCGGGACAGGACCCCAAAGATCAGTTCTTC	CASSLPGQDPKDQFF	TRBJ2-1	TRBV27	-	TRBD1
TGTGCCAGCAGCAAGGGGGCTTCCTCCTACGAGCAGTACTTC	CASSKGASSYEQYF	TRBJ2-7	TRBV6-5	-	TRBD1
TGTGCCAGCGCATATGGGGGCGCCGGGAAAGAGACCCAGTACTTC	CASAYGGAGKETQYF	TRBJ2-5	TRBV6-5	-	-
TGTGCCAGCAGCCAAGTTCTGGGGCTATCCTCCTACGAGCAGTACTTC	CASSQVLGLSSYEQYF	TRBJ2-7	TRBV14	-	-
TGCGCCAGCAGCCAATCGGACAGCAGTGGAAACACCATATATTTT	CASSQSDSSGNTIYF	TRBJ1-3	TRBV4-1	-	-
TGTGCCAGCAGCTTGTCGAACAGGACGCTGATCTATGGCTACACCTTC	CASSLSNRTLIYGYTF	TRBJ1-2	TRBV5-6	-	-
TGTGCCAGCAGTGGACCTAGGAGCGCGGCTAAGAATCAGCCCCAGCATTTT	CASSGPRSAAKNQPQHF	TRBJ1-5	TRBV2	once	-
TGCAGTGCTATAACAGAGGGTGGCTACACCTTC	CSAITEGGYTF	TRBJ1-2	TRBV20-1	-	-
TGCGCCAGCAGCCTCCAGGGCAATCAGCCCCAGCATTTT	CASSLQGNQPQHF	TRBJ1-5	TRBV5-1	-	-
TGTGCCAGCAGCCTGTCGTGGCTAGCGGATTACAATGAGCAGTTCTTC	CASSLSWLADYNEQFF	TRBJ2-1	TRBV5-8	-	TRBD2
TGTGCCAGCAGTGATAACAGGGACACCGGGGAGCTGTTTTTT	CASSDNRDTGELFF	TRBJ2-2	TRBV25-1	-	-
TGTGCCAGCAGCCCTCAAATGGCACAGGGACACCCTACTAACTATGGCTACACCTTC	CASSPQMAQGHPTNYGYTF	TRBJ1-2	TRBV21-1	-	-
TGTGCCAGCAGCTACGGGGGTGAGGTCTATGGCTACACCTTC	CASSYGGEVYGYTF	TRBJ1-2	TRBV7-3	-	-
TGCAGCGTTTTCAGGGGCCCGAACACTGAAGCTTTCTTT	CSVFRGPNTEAFF	TRBJ1-1	TRBV29-1	few	-
TGTGCCAGCAGCCAAGGAGGAGAGCAGTACTTC	CASSQGGEQYF	TRBJ2-7	TRBV3-1/TRBV3-2	once	-
TGCGCCAGCAGCTTGGGGGCCGTTACTAGCACAGATACGCAGTATTTT	CASSLGAVTSTDTQYF	TRBJ2-3	TRBV5-1	once	-
TGTGCCACCAGTGACTCCAAGAGAGCGGGAGGGCCCGGGGGGGAGACCCAGTACTTC	CATSDSKRAGGPGGETQYF	TRBJ2-5	TRBV24-1	-	TRBD2
TGTGCCAGCAGTTCGACAGGGGGCCTCGGGCAGCTGTTTTTT	CASSSTGGLGQLFF	TRBJ1-4	TRBV6-5	-	TRBD1
TGTGCCAGCAGTACCCCGGGTATCCCAGATACGCAGTATTTT	CASSTPGIPDTQYF	TRBJ2-3	TRBV6-5	-	-
TGTGCCAGCAGTTACCTCGCGGGGGGAAAGGGTTCACCCCTCCACTTT	CASSYLAGGKGSPLHF	TRBJ1-6	TRBV6-6	few	-